The entry below gives a single T cell receptor beta chain sequence along with its context. Indicated time point: newly diagnosed GD, antithyroid drugs for less than 3 months. There was RNA extracted from PBMCs, and the TCR library was made from it. Graves' disease diagnosis relied on American Thyroid Association guidelines. The record originates from a study of regulatory T cells in long-lasting Graves disease. Building of the TCR beta libraries involved iRepertoire HTBI primers and Arm-PCR of CDR3 regions. TCRdb processed the multiplex PCR reads anew with MiXCR; each CDR3 protein has one entry. The sample consists of 620,000 or so distinct CDR3 sequences, roughly 15% of them appearing once. These data are also associated with another study on T cells in Graves' hyperthyroidism and ophthalmopathy. That investigation notes: HTBI primers were the set used in a first-round RT-PCR of the TCR CDR3. Blood also showed most of the thyroid clonotypes that were expanded above 0.001.

This clonotype originated in a woman aged 25-40 years with Graves disease. The source was peripheral blood mononuclear cells (PBMCs), collected at new diagnosis, from a patient treated with antithyroid drugs.

The CDR3, as DNA: TGCGCCAGCAGCTTGAGGCCAGCAGACACCGGGGAGCTGTTTTTT. It codes for CASSLRPADTGELFF. The chain recombines TRBV5-1 with TRBJ2-2, with D unclear. Trimming took off 1 base at V and 3 bases at J, with 10 bases between the two ends. This CDR3 comprises 15 residues. The germline V gene has CDR1 SGHRS and CDR2 YFSETQ.